This TCR beta chain was recovered during a study of T cell responses to AZD1222 COVID-19 vaccine. Data came from immunoSEQ multiplex PCR; TCRdb stores just in-frame clones and leaves some out. Of under 130,000 clones in the sample, roughly 88% are singletons; the top ten hold about 2.7%. For this clone: Its antigen is not identified.

Broader study findings: None of the repertoires were sampled until the peak T cell response had passed. Spike-specific TCR repertoires showed rising breadth and depth after two AZD1222 doses.

This CDR3 region has 15 residues. With 4 bases clipped from V and 3 bases from J, the junction kept 7 bases outside the gene matches. The V gene's germline CDR1 is MRHNA and CDR2 SNTAGT. The source was peripheral blood, collected on day 0 of AZD1222 vaccination. The TCR comes from an adult in good health. The chain is built from TRBV6-4 and TRBJ1-1; 8 nucleotides match TRBD1. In DNA, the CDR3 is TGTGCCAGCAGTGGCCTGGACAGGGAGGACACTGAAGCTTTCTTT. Its protein product is CASSGLDREDTEAFF.